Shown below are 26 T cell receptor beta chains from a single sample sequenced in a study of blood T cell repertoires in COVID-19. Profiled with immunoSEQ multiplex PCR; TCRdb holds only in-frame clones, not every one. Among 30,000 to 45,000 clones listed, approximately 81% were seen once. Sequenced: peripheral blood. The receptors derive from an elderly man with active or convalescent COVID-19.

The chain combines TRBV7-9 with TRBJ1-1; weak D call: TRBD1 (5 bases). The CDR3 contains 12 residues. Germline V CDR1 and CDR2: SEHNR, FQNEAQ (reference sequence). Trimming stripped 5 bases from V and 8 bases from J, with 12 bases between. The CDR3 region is CASSRLGQEAFF. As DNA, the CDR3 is TGTGCCAGCAGCCGGTTAGGACAAGAAGCTTTCTTT.

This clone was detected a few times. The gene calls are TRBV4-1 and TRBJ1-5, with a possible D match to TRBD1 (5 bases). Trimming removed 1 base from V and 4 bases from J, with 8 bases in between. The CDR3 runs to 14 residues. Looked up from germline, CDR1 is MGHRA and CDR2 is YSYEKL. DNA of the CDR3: TGCGCCAGCAGCCAAGGTCCAGGGAATCAGCCCCAGCATTTT. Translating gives CASSQGPGNQPQHF.

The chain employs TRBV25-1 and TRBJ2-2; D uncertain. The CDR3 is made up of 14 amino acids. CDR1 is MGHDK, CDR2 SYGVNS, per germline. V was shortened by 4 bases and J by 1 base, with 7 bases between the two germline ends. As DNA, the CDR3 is TGTGCCAGCAGTGTTCGAGGGAACACCGGGGAGCTGTTTTTT. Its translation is CASSVRGNTGELFF. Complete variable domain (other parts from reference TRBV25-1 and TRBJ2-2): EADIYQTPRYLVIGTGKKITLECSQTMGHDKMYWYQQDPGMELHLIHYSYGVNSTEKGDLSSESTVSRIRTEHFPLTLESARPSHTSQYLCASSVRGNTGELFFGEGSRLTVL.

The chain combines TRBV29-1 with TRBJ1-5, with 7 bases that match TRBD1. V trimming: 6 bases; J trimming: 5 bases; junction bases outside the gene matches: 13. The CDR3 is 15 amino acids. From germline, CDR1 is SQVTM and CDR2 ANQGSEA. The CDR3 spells CSVGGDRDFDQPQHF. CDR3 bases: TGCAGCGTGGGAGGAGACAGGGATTTTGATCAGCCCCAGCATTTT.

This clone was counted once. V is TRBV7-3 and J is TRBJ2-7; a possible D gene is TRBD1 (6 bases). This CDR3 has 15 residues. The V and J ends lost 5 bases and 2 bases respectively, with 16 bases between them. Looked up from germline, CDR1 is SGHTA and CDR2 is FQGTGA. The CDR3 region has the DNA TGTGCCAGCAGCCCCCTCCCGGGACAAACCTACGAGCAGTACTTC. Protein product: CASSPLPGQTYEQYF.

DNA of the CDR3: TGTGCCAGTAGTATCCAGAGGGACTATGGCTACACCTTC. Translated, it gives CASSIQRDYGYTF. This sequence joins TRBV19 and TRBJ1-2; D is ambiguous. The CDR3 length is 13 residues. Trimming shortened V by 3 bases and J by 3 bases, and 8 bases separated the two germline ends. CDR1 is LNHDA, CDR2 SQIVND, per germline (reference sequence).

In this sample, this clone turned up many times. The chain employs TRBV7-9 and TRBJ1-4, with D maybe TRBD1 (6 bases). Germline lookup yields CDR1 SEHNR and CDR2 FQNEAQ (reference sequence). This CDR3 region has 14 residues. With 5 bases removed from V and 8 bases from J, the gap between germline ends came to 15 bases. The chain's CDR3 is CASSAPGHGEKLFF. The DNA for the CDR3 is TGTGCCAGCAGCGCTCCGGGACACGGAGAAAAACTGTTTTTT.

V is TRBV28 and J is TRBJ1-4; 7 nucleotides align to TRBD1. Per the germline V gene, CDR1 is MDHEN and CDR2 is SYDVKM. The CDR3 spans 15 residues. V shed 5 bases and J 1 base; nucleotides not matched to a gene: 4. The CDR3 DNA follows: TGTGCCAGCAGTGCAAACAGGGGAACTAATGAAAAACTGTTTTTT. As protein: CASSANRGTNEKLFF.

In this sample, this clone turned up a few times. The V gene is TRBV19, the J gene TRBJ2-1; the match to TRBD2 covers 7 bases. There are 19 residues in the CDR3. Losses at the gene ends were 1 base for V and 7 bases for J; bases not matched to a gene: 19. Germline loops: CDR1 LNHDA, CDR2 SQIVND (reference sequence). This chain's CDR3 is CASSIGVAGEPLAQNEQFF. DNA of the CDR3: TGTGCCAGTAGTATAGGGGTGGCGGGAGAGCCCCTTGCCCAAAATGAGCAGTTCTTC.

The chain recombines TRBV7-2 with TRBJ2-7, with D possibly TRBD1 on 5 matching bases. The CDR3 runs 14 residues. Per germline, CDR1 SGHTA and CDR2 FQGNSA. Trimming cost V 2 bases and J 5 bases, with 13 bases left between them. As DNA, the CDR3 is TGTGCCAGCAGCTTAAGGGGTGGTGGGGACGAGCAGTACTTC. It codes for CASSLRGGGDEQYF.

In DNA form, the CDR3 reads TGTGCCAGCAGCCAAACGGCGAGGGCCAATTCACCCCTCCACTTT. This translates into CASSQTARANSPLHF. The V gene is TRBV4-2, the J gene TRBJ1-6; no clear D. Germline CDR1 is LGHNA and CDR2 is YNFKEQ. The CDR3 sequence is 15 residues long. V was shortened by 2 bases and J by 7 bases, with 12 bases between the two germline ends.

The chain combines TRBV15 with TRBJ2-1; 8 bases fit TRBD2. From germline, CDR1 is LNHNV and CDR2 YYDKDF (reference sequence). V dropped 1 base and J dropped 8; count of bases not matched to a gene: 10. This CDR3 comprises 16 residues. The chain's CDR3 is CATSRVVAGLADEQFF. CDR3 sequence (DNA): TGTGCCACCAGCAGAGTGGTAGCGGGATTGGCCGATGAGCAGTTCTTC. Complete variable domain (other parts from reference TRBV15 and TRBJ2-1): DAMVIQNPRYQVTQFGKPVTLSCSQTLNHNVMYWYQQKSSQAPKLLFHYYDKDFNNEADTPDNFQSRRPNTSFCFLDIRSPGLGDTAMYLCATSRVVAGLADEQFFGPGTRLTVL.

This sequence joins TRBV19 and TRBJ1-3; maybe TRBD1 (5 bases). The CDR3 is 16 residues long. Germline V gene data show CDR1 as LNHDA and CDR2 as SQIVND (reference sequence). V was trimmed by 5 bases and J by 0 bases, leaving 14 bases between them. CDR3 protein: CASSAWDSASGNTIYF. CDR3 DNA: TGTGCCAGTAGTGCCTGGGACTCAGCCTCTGGAAACACCATATATTTT. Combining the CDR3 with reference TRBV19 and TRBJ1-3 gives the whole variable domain DGGITQSPKYLFRKEGQNVTLSCEQNLNHDAMYWYRQDPGQGLRLIYYSQIVNDFQKGDIAEGYSVSREKKESFPLTVTSAQKNPTAFYLCASSAWDSASGNTIYFGEGSWLTVV.

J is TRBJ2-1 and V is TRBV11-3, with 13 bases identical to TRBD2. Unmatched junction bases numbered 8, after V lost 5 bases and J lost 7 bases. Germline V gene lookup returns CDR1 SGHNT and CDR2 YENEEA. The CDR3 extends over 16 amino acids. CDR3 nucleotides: TGTGCCAGCAGCACACCGGGACTAGCGGGATCTAATGAGCAGTTCTTC. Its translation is CASSTPGLAGSNEQFF.

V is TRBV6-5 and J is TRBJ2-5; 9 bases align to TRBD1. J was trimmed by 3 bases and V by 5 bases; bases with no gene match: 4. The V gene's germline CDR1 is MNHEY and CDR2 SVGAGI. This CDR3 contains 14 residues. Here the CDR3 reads CASSPDRGKETQYF. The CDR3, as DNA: TGTGCCAGCAGTCCCGACAGGGGGAAAGAGACCCAGTACTTC.

CDR3 nucleotides: TGTGCCAGCAGCTCCCCCTCGGGCGAGCAGTACTTC. Translation gives CASSSPSGEQYF. The chain has TRBV11-3 and TRBJ2-7; D is unresolved. CDR3 length equals 12 residues. Germline lookup yields CDR1 SGHNT and CDR2 YENEEA. The V and J ends lost 4 bases and 6 bases respectively, with 10 bases between them. Variable domain in full (rest from reference TRBV11-3 and TRBJ2-7): EAGVVQSPRYKIIEKKQPVAFWCNPISGHNTLYWYLQNLGQGPELLIRYENEEAVDDSQLPKDRFSAERLKGVDSTLKIQPAELGDSAVYLCASSSPSGEQYFGPGTRLTVT.

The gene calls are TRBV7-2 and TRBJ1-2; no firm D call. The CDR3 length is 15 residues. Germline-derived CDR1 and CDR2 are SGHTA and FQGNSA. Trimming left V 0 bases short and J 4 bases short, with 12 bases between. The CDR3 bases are TGTGCCAGCAGCTTAGCAAGGAGATCTACCTATGGCTACACCTTC. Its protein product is CASSLARRSTYGYTF.

The CDR3 here is CASSPDIEQFF. The CDR3 DNA reads TGTGCCAGCTCGCCGGACATTGAGCAGTTCTTC. The V call is TRBV18, the J call TRBJ2-1; D perhaps matches TRBD1 (5 bases). Germline lookup yields CDR1 KGHSH and CDR2 LQKENI. Trimming shortened V by 6 bases and J by 9 bases, and 9 bases separated the two germline ends. The CDR3 consists of 11 residues.

CDR3 nucleotides: TGTGCCAGCAGTACGCGGACAGGGGAAGCTTTCTTT. As protein: CASSTRTGEAFF. The rearrangement links TRBV28 to TRBJ1-1, with 8 bases matching TRBD1. CDR3 length: 12 residues. V was pared by 5 bases and J by 8 bases, with 4 bases of the junction left unmatched. From germline, CDR1 is MDHEN and CDR2 SYDVKM.

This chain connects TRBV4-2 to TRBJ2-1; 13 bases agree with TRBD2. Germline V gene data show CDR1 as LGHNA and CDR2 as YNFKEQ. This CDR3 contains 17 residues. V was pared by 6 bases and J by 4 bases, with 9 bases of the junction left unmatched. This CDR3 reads CASSPRTSGGVYNEQFF. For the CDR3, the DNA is TGTGCCAGCAGTCCTCGGACTAGCGGGGGAGTTTACAATGAGCAGTTCTTC.

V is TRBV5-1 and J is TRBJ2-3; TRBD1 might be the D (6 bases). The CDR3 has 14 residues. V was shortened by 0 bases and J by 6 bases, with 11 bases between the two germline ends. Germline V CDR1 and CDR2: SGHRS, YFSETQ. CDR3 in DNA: TGCGCCAGCAGCTTGGCAGGGGCCACTGATACGCAGTATTTT. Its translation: CASSLAGATDTQYF.

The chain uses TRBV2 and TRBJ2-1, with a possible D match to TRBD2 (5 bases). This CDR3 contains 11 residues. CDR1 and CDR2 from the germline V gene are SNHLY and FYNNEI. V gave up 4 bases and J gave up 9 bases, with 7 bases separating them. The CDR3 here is CASSGEIEQFF. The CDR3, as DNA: TGTGCCAGCAGTGGGGAGATTGAGCAGTTCTTC. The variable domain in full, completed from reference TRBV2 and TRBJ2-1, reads EPEVTQTPSHQVTQMGQEVILRCVPISNHLYFYWYRQILGQKVEFLVSFYNNEISEKSEIFDDQFSVERPDGSNFTLKIRSTKLEDSAMYFCASSGEIEQFFGPGTRLTVL.

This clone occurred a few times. The DNA of the CDR3 is TGTGCCAGCAGCCCAGCCGGGGACTATGGCTACACCTTC. It codes for CASSPAGDYGYTF. The chain links TRBV7-9 to TRBJ1-2; D is undetermined. The CDR3 spans 13 residues. Germline V gene sequence: CDR1 SEHNR, CDR2 FQNEAQ (reference sequence). V was trimmed by 5 bases and J by 3 bases, leaving 10 bases between them.

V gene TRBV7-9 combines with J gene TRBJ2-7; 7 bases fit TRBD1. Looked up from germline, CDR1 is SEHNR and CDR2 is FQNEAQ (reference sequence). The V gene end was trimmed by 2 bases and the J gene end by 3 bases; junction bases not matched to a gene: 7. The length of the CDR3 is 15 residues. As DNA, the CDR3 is TGTGCCAGCAGCTTACACGACAGGGCGAACTACGAGCAGTACTTC. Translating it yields CASSLHDRANYEQYF.

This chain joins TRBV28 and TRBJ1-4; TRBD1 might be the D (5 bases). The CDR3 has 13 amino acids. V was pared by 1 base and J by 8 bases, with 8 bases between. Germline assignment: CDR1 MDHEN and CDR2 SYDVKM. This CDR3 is CASSLYGGEKLFF. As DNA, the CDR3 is TGTGCCAGCAGTTTATACGGGGGGGAAAAACTGTTTTTT.

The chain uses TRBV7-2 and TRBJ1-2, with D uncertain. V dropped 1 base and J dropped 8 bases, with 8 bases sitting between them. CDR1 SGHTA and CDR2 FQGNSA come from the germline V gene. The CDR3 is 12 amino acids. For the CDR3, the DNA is TGTGCCAGCAGCTTAGGGGCAAACGGCTACACCTTC. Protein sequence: CASSLGANGYTF.